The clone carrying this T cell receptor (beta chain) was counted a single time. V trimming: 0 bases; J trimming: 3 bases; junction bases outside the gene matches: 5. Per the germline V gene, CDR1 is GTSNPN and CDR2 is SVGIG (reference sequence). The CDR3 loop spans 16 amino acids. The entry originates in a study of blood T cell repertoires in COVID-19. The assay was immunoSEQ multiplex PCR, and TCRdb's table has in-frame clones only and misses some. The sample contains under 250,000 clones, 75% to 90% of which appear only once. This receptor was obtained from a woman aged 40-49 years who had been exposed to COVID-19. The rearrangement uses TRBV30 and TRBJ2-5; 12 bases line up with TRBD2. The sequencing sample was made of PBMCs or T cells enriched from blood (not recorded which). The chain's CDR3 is CAWSVLTSGSKETQYF. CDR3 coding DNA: TGTGCCTGGAGTGTACTGACTAGCGGGAGTAAAGAGACCCAGTACTTC.